The entry that follows covers one TCR beta chain sequence. The data originate from a study of blood T cell repertoires in COVID-19. As for the study in general: Acute-phase and convalescent COVID-19 samples originated in the United States, Italy and Spain.

In the original analysis: From reference gene primer amplification, estimates of nucleated cell counts were derived. TCRdb keeps only in-frame clones here, not all; method: immunoSEQ multiplex PCR. V and J calls and clone size are as listed in that table; D and trimming were resolved from the DNA. This table holds roughly 240,000 clones, just under 85% found once. The trim removed 1 base at V and 3 bases at J, leaving 3 bases unmatched. The V gene's germline CDR1 is MNHNY and CDR2 SVGAGI (reference sequence). The CDR3 totals 16 residues. The clonotype comes from a woman older than 75 with acute or convalescent COVID-19. The sample consisted of peripheral blood. The rearrangement uses TRBV6-6 and TRBJ2-1; TRBD2 aligns across 10 bases. The CDR3 reads CASSYLGLAVYNEQFF. Written as DNA, the CDR3 is TGTGCCAGCAGTTACTTAGGACTAGCGGTCTACAATGAGCAGTTCTTC.